This T cell receptor (beta chain) was recovered during a study of T-cell reconstitution after alpha-beta-depleted transplantation in children. Molecular barcoding with unique molecular identifiers was used for the TCRbeta library. TCRdb analysed the PCR reads with MiXCR anew, one entry per CDR3 protein. The sample yields 240,000 or so distinct CDR3 sequences, around 12% seen once. There are 11 residues in the CDR3. V lost 7 bases and J 0 bases, leaving 7 bases between the germline ends. Germline CDR1 is SQVTM and CDR2 is ANQGSEA. The genes are TRBV29-1 and TRBJ2-7, with D possibly being TRBD2 (5 bases). This material consisted of PBMCs from the stem cell graft donor, taken from the stem cell graft. The sequence was collected from a human donor who donated a stem cell graft to a child with acute lymphoblastic leukemia. The CDR3 region has the DNA TGCAGCGGTCGGGACTCCTACGAGCAGTACTTC. Amino acids: CSGRDSYEQYF.